This T cell receptor (beta chain) originates from a study of cytotoxic CD8 clonotypes in ibrutinib-treated CLL (dated by TCRdb to the early 2020s). Background for the entire study: In this cohort, about 15 patients were treatment-naive and fewer than 13 were relapsed/refractory, while approximately 18 had unmutated IGHV. Samples averaged 255,043 productive templates and tens of thousands of productive rearrangements. All remission and progressive disease samples were collected while patients were still receiving ibrutinib. Of the approximately 86 people in the trial, approximately 26 had longitudinal samples available. The response samples were drawn at a median of 12 months into treatment, with a range of about 6 to 36 months. Cryopreserved peripheral blood mononuclear cells were collected at three points: before therapy, at response, and at either sustained remission or disease progression. Partial responses were observed in about 25 patients and complete responses in 2; after a median follow-up of around 68 months, remission was maintained in 15 or so patients and progression was observed in approximately 12. General study outcomes and caveats: An increase in clonality was observed at ibrutinib response, with clonality remaining stable during sustained remission and falling back toward baseline at progression. At baseline, clonality was higher than in age-matched healthy donors and showed a strong correlation with circulating CD8+ T-cell counts. Lymph node repertoires were not examined, and the timing of sampling was not matched between patients in sustained remission and those whose disease progressed. Public clonotypes were rare and either contracted or stayed stable during treatment, and the rise in clonality at ibrutinib response reflected the expansion of private clonotypes.

About this clone: This receptor's antigen is unknown. Within one base of it there is no much larger clone, and no base qualities were kept.

According to the germline V gene (reference sequence), CDR1 reads LNHNV and CDR2 reads YYDKDF. Trimming takes 6 bases from V and 2 bases from J, and the germline ends sit 19 bases apart. Including the terminal cysteine and phenylalanine, the CDR3 comprises 16 residues. Of the read, only the CDR3 DNA is kept; its 48 bases are in frame from base 1. On a MiSeq, deep resolution sequencing aimed for a depth between 1 in 1 million and 1 in 200,000 T cells, with each clonotype covered approximately 9.8x on average. The immunoSEQ hsTCRB Kit was used to generate the TCR beta libraries. Per the authors' processing: Data were analyzed with ImmunoSEQ Data Assistant and ImmunoSEQ Analyzer, with V, D and J genes assigned per IMGT definitions. Clonality, which ranges from 0 to 1, was calculated by subtracting the normalized Shannon entropy of productive rearrangement frequencies from one. Public clonotype analysis was restricted to overrepresented clonotypes comprising at least 0.05% of each patient's repertoire. Some twelve repertoires from age-matched healthy donors, obtained from immuneACCESS, served as clonality controls. Imported from immuneACCESS, the table was reduced by TCRdb to in-frame sequences with V and J called. These copies leave out some clones; in studies compared against another copy, an unresolved V gene accounts for under half, and the cause of the remainder is not known. From that table come the V and J calls and clone size; the DNA was used to work out D and trimming. A total of around 60,000 clones appear in this sample, roughly 57% of them only once. The ten largest account for about 15% of the sample.

Sample time point, as interpreted from the label and publication: eleven to twelve months on ibrutinib. For TCR beta library preparation, 1.5 to 2 micrograms of genomic DNA were extracted from the cryopreserved PBMCs. Longitudinal blood samples from CLL patients on ibrutinib monotherapy underwent high-throughput TCR beta sequencing. The patients took part in an open-label, single-center phase 2 trial of ibrutinib monotherapy. The sequence was obtained from a human donor with chronic lymphocytic leukemia. This chain is built from TRBV15 and TRBJ1-2; the D gene is perhaps TRBD1, on 5 matching bases. Sample: PBMCs, taken after 12 months of ibrutinib treatment. The encoded CDR3 is CATSSGRARANYGYTF. The DNA reads as follows: TGTGCCACCAGTTCCGGCCGGGCCAGGGCGAACTATGGCTACACCTTC.